The T cell receptor (beta chain) described here comes from a study of blood T cell repertoires in COVID-19. The wider study: Samples of COVID-19 (acute and convalescent) were obtained from the United States, Italy and Spain. Nucleic acid was either cDNA or gDNA, and it came from T cells, B-cell-depleted T cells, or PBMCs.

How the authors handled the data: By means of reference gene primer amplification, nucleated cell counts were estimated. Generated by immunoSEQ multiplex PCR, the TCRdb table keeps only in-frame clones and is missing some. V, J and clone size were drawn from that table, and D and trimming were deduced from the DNA. Of about 190,000 clones listed, 90% are singletons. The receptor's source is a man aged 50-59 years with acute or convalescent COVID-19. Sequences were obtained from peripheral blood.

The CDR3 spells CASSLAQTSGVGRKQETQYF. The CDR3 nucleotides are TGTGCCAGCAGCTTAGCCCAGACTAGCGGGGTAGGGCGAAAACAAGAGACCCAGTACTTC. V gene TRBV7-2 combines with J gene TRBJ2-5; 11 nucleotides match TRBD2. The V and J ends lost 0 bases and 2 bases, in that order; junction bases with no gene match: 14. Per germline, CDR1 SGHTA and CDR2 FQGNSA. CDR3 length: 20 amino acids.